These 2 T cell receptor beta chains were sequenced from one sample in a study of shared clonotypes between healthy human individuals. Produced via immunoSEQ multiplex PCR; TCRdb's table is partial and in-frame only. The table shows some 95,000 clones, with 67% occurring only once. The sequencing input was memory CD8+ T cells sorted from blood. The subset: CD45RO+ cells pooled with CCR7-negative TemRA cells. The receptors derive from a man younger than 40 in good health.

This chain uses TRBV7-6 with TRBJ1-3; D is uncertain. Trimming pared 4 bases from V and 4 bases from J, leaving 14 bases between. Germline V gene lookup returns CDR1 SGHVS and CDR2 FNYEAQ. The CDR3 runs 15 residues. CDR3 sequence (DNA): TGTGCCAGCAGCTCCGGCGTCGGGTCGGGAAACACCATATATTTT. It codes for CASSSGVGSGNTIYF.

The chain joins TRBV1 to TRBJ2-5; the D call of TRBD2 is as the table states it, not checked on the DNA. TRBV1 is assigned pseudogene status. CDR3 length: 18 amino acids. CDR3 sequence reads: CTSSQSGGGTSGTETQYF. CDR3 in DNA: TGCACCAGCAGCCAGAGCGGGGGCGGGACTAGCGGGACGGAGACCCAGTACTTC.